This is a list of T cell receptor beta chains from one sample in a study of cytomegalovirus exposure and HLA in healthy donors. Assay used: immunoSEQ multiplex PCR; TCRdb lists only in-frame clones, some missing. The sample shows about 48,000 clones, and under 1.4% sits with its ten largest clones. What was sequenced was PBMCs. The receptors shown here come from a woman between 35 and 50 years old in good health and CMV-seronegative. CDR3s include the opening cysteine and the closing phenylalanine or tryptophan. D genes are given only for firm matches.

TRBJ2-7,TRBD2,TRBV28,TGTGCCACCTCTGGGGGGTCGGGGGGCGAGCAGTACTTC,CATSGGSGGEQYF
TRBJ1-2,NA,TRBV29-1,TGCAGCGTTGAAGATCGGGCAGGGGCGAATCCTAACTATGGCTACACCTTC,CSVEDRAGANPNYGYTF
TRBJ2-3,NA,TRBV4-2,TGTGCCAGCAGCCAGGGTTGGCGGGATACGCAGTATTTT,CASSQGWRDTQYF
TRBJ1-1,NA,TRBV30,TGTGCCTGGAGTGTCGACAAGAACACTGAAGCTTTCTTT,CAWSVDKNTEAFF
TRBJ2-7,NA,TRBV12-5,TGTGCTAGTGGTTTGGTAAACAGTCAGGGTGTCTACGAGCAGTACTTC,CASGLVNSQGVYEQYF
TRBJ1-1,TRBD1,TRBV18,TGTGCCAGCTCCCAGACAGGGGTGAACACTGAAGCTTTCTTT,CASSQTGVNTEAFF
TRBJ2-5,NA,TRBV20-1,TGCAGTGCTAGTCCGGAGACCCAGTACTTC,CSASPETQYF
TRBJ2-7,TRBD2,TRBV7-3,TGTGCCAGCAGCCCCCGGGGGGGCACAGCCTACGAGCAGTACTTC,CASSPRGGTAYEQYF
TRBJ2-1,NA,TRBV7-2,TGTGCCAGCAGCCCGGCGGGCAATGAGCAGTTCTTC,CASSPAGNEQFF
TRBJ2-3,NA,TRBV7-6,TGTGCCAGCAGCTCAAGGGGTGGGGCGGATAAGCAGTATTTT,CASSSRGGADKQYF
TRBJ1-1,NA,TRBV19,TGTGCCAGTATCCCGAGAACAGGGTTGAACACTGAAGCTTTCTTT,CASIPRTGLNTEAFF
TRBJ2-7,TRBD1,TRBV28,TGTGCCAGCAGTCTTATATCCGGGACAGGGAACTACGAGCAGTACTTC,CASSLISGTGNYEQYF
TRBJ2-2,NA,TRBV5-4,TGTGCCAGCACTACCAATTTGGTCACCGGGGAGCTGTTTTTT,CASTTNLVTGELFF
TRBJ1-2,NA,TRBV4-2,TGTGCCAGCAGCCCCTCGATTAGGGGGGGGGTTGGCTACACCTTC,CASSPSIRGGVGYTF
TRBJ1-1,NA,TRBV19,TGTGCCAGTAGTATACACAGGCGAAACACTGAAGCTTTCTTT,CASSIHRRNTEAFF
TRBJ2-7,NA,TRBV6-5,TGTGCCAGCAGTTACGGGTTTACAGGTTTCCTGAGGGAGCAGTACTTC,CASSYGFTGFLREQYF
TRBJ1-4,NA,TRBV7-9,TGTGCCAGCAGCTCGTCCCAGCCCCGGAGTGAAAAACTGTTTTTT,CASSSSQPRSEKLFF
TRBJ2-7,TRBD1,TRBV10-3,TGTGCCATCAGTGAGCCCCCACAGGGGTCGCGCAACGAGCAGTACTTC,CAISEPPQGSRNEQYF
TRBJ2-7,NA,TRBV28,TGTGCCATCAGAAGACAGGCCCCCTACGAGCAGTACTTC,CAIRRQAPYEQYF
TRBJ2-7,TRBD1,TRBV18,TGTGCCAGCTCACCAACCGGGACAGGTTTCTACGAGCAGTACTTC,CASSPTGTGFYEQYF
TRBJ2-5,NA,TRBV28,TGTGCCAGCACGGGAAACGGGGAGACCCAGTACTTC,CASTGNGETQYF
TRBJ2-1,NA,TRBV9,TGTGCCAGCAGCGACTACCGAAGCTCCTACAATGAGCAGTTCTTC,CASSDYRSSYNEQFF
TRBJ1-3,NA,TRBV11-2,TGTGCCAGCAGCCCGCGGTTTTCTGGAAACACCATATATTTT,CASSPRFSGNTIYF
TRBJ2-6,NA,TRBV14,TGTGCCAGCAGCCTGCGAGACTCTGGGGCCAACGTCCTGACTTTC,CASSLRDSGANVLTF
TRBJ2-7,NA,TRBV11-2,TGTGCCAGCAGCCGCGACAGGAGATCCGCCTACGAGCAGTACTTC,CASSRDRRSAYEQYF
TRBJ2-3,NA,TRBV29-1,TGCAGCAGACAGGACAAAGATACGCAGTATTTT,CSRQDKDTQYF
TRBJ2-2,TRBD2,TRBV6-5,TGTGCCAGCAGTTACCAAACGGGAGGGAGCACCGGGGAGCTGTTTTTT,CASSYQTGGSTGELFF
TRBJ1-3,NA,TRBV28,TGTGCCAGCAGTTTATGGGGGGCTGACGGAAACACCATATATTTT,CASSLWGADGNTIYF
TRBJ2-1,NA,TRBV4-2,TGTGCCAGCAGCCAAGGCCTGGGGGAGGAGGAATTCTTC,CASSQGLGEEEFF
TRBJ2-1,TRBD1,TRBV28,TGTGCCAGCAGCCTAGGGGGACAGGGCAATGAGCAGTTCTTC,CASSLGGQGNEQFF
TRBJ2-7,NA,TRBV6-5,TGTGCCAGCAGTGAACAGGGCTACGAGCAGTACTTC,CASSEQGYEQYF
TRBJ2-7,NA,TRBV7-7,TGTGCCAGCAGCCCCGGGCAGGGGACCTACGAGCAGTACTTC,CASSPGQGTYEQYF
TRBJ2-2,NA,TRBV19,TGTGCCAGTAGTGAACAGGGATACACCGGGGAGCTGTTTTTT,CASSEQGYTGELFF
TRBJ1-4,NA,TRBV4-2,TGTGCCAGCAGCCAAGTTCAGGCAGCAACTAATGAAAAACTGTTTTTT,CASSQVQAATNEKLFF
TRBJ1-4,NA,TRBV7-3,TGTGCCAGCAGCTTAAGGCCAGGGGTAGGAGAAAAACTGTTTTTT,CASSLRPGVGEKLFF
TRBJ1-5,NA,TRBV7-6,TGTGCCAGCTCCGGGTTTAGCAATCAGCCCCAGCATTTT,CASSGFSNQPQHF
TRBJ1-1,TRBD1,TRBV4-1,TGCGCCAGCAGCCATCTTAGACAGGGTCTTCAAGCTTTCTTT,CASSHLRQGLQAFF
TRBJ2-2,NA,TRBV27,TGTGCCAGCAGTTTACATGAGCGAATAATCGCGAACACCGGGGAGCTGTTTTTT,CASSLHERIIANTGELFF
TRBJ2-3,TRBD2,TRBV4-3,TGCGCCAGCAGCCAAGCGGGGGGTCTAGCGGGACGCACAGATACGCAGTATTTT,CASSQAGGLAGRTDTQYF
TRBJ2-7,TRBD2,TRBV5-8,TGTGCCAGCAGCTTGGACTGGGGAGGGCCCTCCTACGAGCAGTACTTC,CASSLDWGGPSYEQYF
TRBJ2-1,NA,TRBV21-1,TGTGCCAGCAGCAAATCCCCCGTACTAGCGGCGAGCTCCTACAATGAGCAGTTCTTC,CASSKSPVLAASSYNEQFF
TRBJ2-7,NA,TRBV9,TGTGCCAGCAGCGTCGGGTTAGAAGAGTTTTACGAGCAGTACTTC,CASSVGLEEFYEQYF
TRBJ2-7,NA,TRBV9,TGTGCCAGCAGCGTAGAAGGGGACTCCTACGAGCAGTACTTC,CASSVEGDSYEQYF
TRBJ2-5,TRBD1,TRBV6-5,TGTGCCAGCAGCCGCACAGGGGGCGGACGGGAGACCCAGTACTTC,CASSRTGGGRETQYF
TRBJ1-1,NA,TRBV30,TGTGCCTCCCACCTCGGGGGGCACACTGAAGCTTTCTTT,CASHLGGHTEAFF
TRBJ1-5,TRBD1,TRBV6-1,TGTGCCAGCAGTGGGACGACAGGGTATTATCAGCCCCAGCATTTT,CASSGTTGYYQPQHF
TRBJ2-7,TRBD2,TRBV6-6,TGTGCCAGCAGTCCTAGACTAGCGGGAGCGAAAGAGCAGTACTTC,CASSPRLAGAKEQYF
TRBJ2-1,NA,TRBV28,TGTGCCAGCAGTCCCCCTTGGCAGGGCCTCTACAATGAGCAGTTCTTC,CASSPPWQGLYNEQFF
TRBJ2-2,NA,TRBV4-2,TGTGCCAGCAGCCAAGATGGCGACAGGAACACCGGGGAGCTGTTTTTT,CASSQDGDRNTGELFF
TRBJ1-1,NA,TRBV4-3,TGCGCCAGCAGCCCCAGGGTCGGAGAGAACACTGAAGCTTTCTTT,CASSPRVGENTEAFF
TRBJ2-7,TRBD1,TRBV4-3,TGCGCCAGCAGCCAAGGCTCCGGACAGGCGGGCTACGAGCAGTACTTC,CASSQGSGQAGYEQYF
TRBJ2-2,NA,TRBV19,TGTGCCAGTAGTACAGGAAGCGGTTATACCGGGGAGCTGTTTTTT,CASSTGSGYTGELFF